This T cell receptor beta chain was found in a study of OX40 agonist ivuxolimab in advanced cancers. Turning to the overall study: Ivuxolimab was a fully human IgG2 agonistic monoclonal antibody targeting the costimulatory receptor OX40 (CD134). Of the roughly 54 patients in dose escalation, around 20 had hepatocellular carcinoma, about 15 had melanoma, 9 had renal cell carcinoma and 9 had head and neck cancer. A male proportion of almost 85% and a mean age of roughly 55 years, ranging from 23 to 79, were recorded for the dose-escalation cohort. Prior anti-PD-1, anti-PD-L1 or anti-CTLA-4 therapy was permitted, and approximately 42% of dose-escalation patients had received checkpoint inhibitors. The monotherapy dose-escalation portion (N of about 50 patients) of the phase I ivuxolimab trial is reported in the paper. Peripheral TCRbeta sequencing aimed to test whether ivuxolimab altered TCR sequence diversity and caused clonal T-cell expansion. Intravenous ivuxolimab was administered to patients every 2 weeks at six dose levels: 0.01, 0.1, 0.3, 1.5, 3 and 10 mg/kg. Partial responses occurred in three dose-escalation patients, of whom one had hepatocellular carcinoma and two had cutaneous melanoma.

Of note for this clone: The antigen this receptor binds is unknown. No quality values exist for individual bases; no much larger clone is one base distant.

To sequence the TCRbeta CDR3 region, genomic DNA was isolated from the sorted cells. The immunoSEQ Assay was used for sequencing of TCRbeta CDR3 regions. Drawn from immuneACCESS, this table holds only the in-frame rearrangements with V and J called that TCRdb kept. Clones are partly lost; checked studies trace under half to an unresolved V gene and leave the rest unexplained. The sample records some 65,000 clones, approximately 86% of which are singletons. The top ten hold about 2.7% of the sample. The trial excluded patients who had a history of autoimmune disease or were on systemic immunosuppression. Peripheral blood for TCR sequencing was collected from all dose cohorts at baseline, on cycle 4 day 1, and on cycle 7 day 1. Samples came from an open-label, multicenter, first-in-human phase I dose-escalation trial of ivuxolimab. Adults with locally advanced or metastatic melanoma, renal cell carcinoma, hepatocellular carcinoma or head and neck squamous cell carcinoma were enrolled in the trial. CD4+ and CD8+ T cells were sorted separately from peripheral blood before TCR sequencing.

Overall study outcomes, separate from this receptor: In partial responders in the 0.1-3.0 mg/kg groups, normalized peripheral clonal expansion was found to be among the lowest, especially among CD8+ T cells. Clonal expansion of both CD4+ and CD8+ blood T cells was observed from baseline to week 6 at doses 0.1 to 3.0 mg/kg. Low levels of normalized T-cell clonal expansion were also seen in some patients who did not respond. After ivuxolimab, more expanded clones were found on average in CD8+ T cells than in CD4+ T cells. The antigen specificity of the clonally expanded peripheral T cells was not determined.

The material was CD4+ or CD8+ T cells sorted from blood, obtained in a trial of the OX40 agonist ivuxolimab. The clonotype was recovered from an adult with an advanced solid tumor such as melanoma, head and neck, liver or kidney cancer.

The CDR3 protein: CASSSDRGTSGSSSYEQYF. In nucleotides, the sequence is TGCGCCAGCAGCTCCGACCGTGGGACTAGCGGGAGCAGCTCCTACGAGCAGTACTTC. Recombination joined TRBV5-1 with TRBJ2-7, with 14 junctional bases fitting TRBD2. Measured from the cysteine to the phenylalanine, the CDR3 is 19 residues long. Here the CDR3 DNA is all that survives: 57 bases in frame from base 1. Compared with germline, V lacks 3 bases and J lacks 0 bases; bases without a gene match: 11. Per the germline V gene, SGHRS is the CDR1 and YFSETQ is the CDR2.